This TCR beta chain was sequenced during a study of blood T cell repertoires in COVID-19. Background on the study: The analysed material was cDNA or gDNA that came from T cells, B-cell-depleted T cells, or PBMCs.

Individuals drawn from about 26 US areas were about 18 to 100 years old. Participant-given clinical history determined each cohort assignment. CDR1 and CDR2 (germline): LGHNA, YSLEER. Trimming at V came to 0 bases and at J to 10 bases, leaving 8 bases not matched to a gene. The CDR3 sequence is 16 residues long. Per the original data handling: The authors estimated nucleated cell counts from reference gene primer amplification. TCRdb's copy holds only in-frame clones and misses some; the assay was immunoSEQ multiplex PCR. That table furnishes V, J and clone size, whereas the DNA furnished D and trimming. The data show about 330,000 clones, 92% seen once.

The chain combines TRBV4-3 with TRBJ2-2, with 10 bases aligning to TRBD2. The specimen was PBMCs or T cells enriched from blood (not recorded which). This receptor was identified in a woman in her twenties or thirties who had recovered from COVID-19. The CDR3 loop is CASSQESSGRAVELFF. CDR3 nucleotides: TGCGCCAGCAGCCAAGAATCGAGCGGGAGGGCCGTGGAGCTGTTTTTT.